These 31 T cell receptor beta chains were sequenced from one sample in a study of human T cells and chemical hapten exposure. MiXCR, run by TCRdb on the RACE reads, gives a single entry per CDR3 protein. The sample yields just under 65,000 distinct CDR3 sequences, 8% to 13% seen once. Time point of the sample: patch test 3, about 24 weeks after DPC sensitization. Treatment: therapeutic diphenylcyclopropenone sensitization with weekly scalp DPC. The source material was whole blood, sampled in connection with sensitization to the hapten diphenylcyclopropenone (DPC). These receptors all stem from a woman aged 30 to 39 with alopecia areata. Some clones in this sample may be carry-over from other donors' samples.

This clonotype was counted at least ten times. The rearrangement links TRBV6-2 or TRBV6-3 to TRBJ2-1, with 8 positions matching TRBD2. The CDR3 is made up of 15 amino acids. The V gene's germline CDR1 is MNHEY and CDR2 SVGEGT. After removal of 6 bases from V and 3 bases from J, the junction contained 7 bases not matched to a gene. The CDR3 DNA follows: TGTGCCAGCAGACAAAGCGGGAGCCACTACAATGAGCAGTTCTTC. It codes for CASRQSGSHYNEQFF.

In this sample, this clonotype turned up many times. The junction departs from germline at one end; a sequencing error may be responsible. V and J are TRBV7-7 and TRBJ2-5; no clear D. Germline V gene lookup returns CDR1 SSHAT and CDR2 FNYEAQ (reference sequence). This CDR3 has 16 amino acids. The CDR3: CASSLGTTRGWETQYF. CDR3 nucleotides: TGTGCTAGCAGCTTAGGAACCACCCGAGGCTGGGAGACCCAGTACTTC.

The genes are TRBV9 and TRBJ1-1; tentatively, D is TRBD1 (6 bases). This CDR3 region has 14 residues. Trimming pared 3 bases from V and 6 bases from J, leaving 15 bases between. Looked up from germline, CDR1 is SGDLS and CDR2 is YYNGEE. CDR3 in amino acids: CASSAHGQFSEAFF. The CDR3 DNA is TGTGCCAGCAGCGCTCATGGACAGTTTTCTGAAGCTTTCTTT.

The chain employs TRBV29-1 and TRBJ1-1; D unresolved. This CDR3 is built from 12 residues. The V end lost 7 bases, the J end lost 1 base, and 10 bases lay between the germline ends. From germline, CDR1 is SQVTM and CDR2 ANQGSEA. The DNA for the CDR3 is TGCAGCGCCCTTACGTCGAACACTGAAGCTTTCTTT. It yields the protein CSALTSNTEAFF.

This clonotype was detected a few times. The chain carries TRBV6-6 and TRBJ2-5, with a weak D call TRBD1 (6 bases). V was pared by 5 bases and J by 5 bases, with 12 bases between. The length of the CDR3 is 13 residues. Germline V gene data show CDR1 as MNHNY and CDR2 as SVGAGI (reference sequence). The CDR3 coding sequence is TGTGCCAGCAGTACCGGGACAATCGAGACCCAGTACTTC. Amino acid sequence: CASSTGTIETQYF.

The sample holds many counts of this clonotype. The V call is TRBV28, the J call TRBJ2-7; TRBD1 matches 7 bases. The CDR3 runs to 13 residues. In germline, CDR1 is MDHEN, CDR2 SYDVKM. The J segment lost 2 bases and the V segment lost 6 bases, leaving 4 bases of the junction unmatched. In DNA, the CDR3 is TGTGCCAGCAGCCCGGGACAGACCTACGAGCAGTACTTC. This codes for CASSPGQTYEQYF.

The chain employs TRBV29-1 and TRBJ1-2, with unresolved D. Germline values: CDR1 SQVTM, CDR2 ANQGSEA. Trimming took off 4 bases at V and 6 bases at J, with 9 bases between the two ends. The CDR3 is made up of 11 amino acids. This CDR3 reads CSVVSGDGYTF. In DNA, the CDR3 is TGCAGCGTTGTGTCAGGTGATGGCTACACCTTC.

This clonotype was seen a few times. This rearrangement joins TRBV29-1 to TRBJ2-7; D might be TRBD1 (6 bases). The CDR3 is 13 amino acids. V was trimmed by 4 bases and J by 5 bases, leaving 15 bases between them. Looked up from germline, CDR1 is SQVTM and CDR2 is ANQGSEA. In DNA form, the CDR3 reads TGCAGCGTTGCCTTCACAGGGCAGAACGAGCAGTACTTC. This codes for CSVAFTGQNEQYF.

The CDR3 DNA reads as TGTGCCATCAGGGGACAGGGGGCCACTGAAGCTTTCTTT. As protein: CAIRGQGATEAFF. The chain is built from TRBV10-3 and TRBJ1-1, with 12 bases lining up with TRBD1. Germline-derived CDR1 and CDR2 are ENHRY and SYGVKD. This CDR3 is 13 amino acids long. With 6 bases clipped from V and 4 bases from J, the junction kept 0 bases outside the gene matches.

This sequence joins TRBV5-4 and TRBJ2-7, with D unclear. The CDR3 has 15 amino acids. Germline lookup yields CDR1 SGHNT and CDR2 YYREEE (reference sequence). The V and J ends lost 4 bases and 0 bases respectively, with 14 bases between them. In DNA form, the CDR3 reads TGTGCCAGCAGCCCGCGGCTTGAAAGCTCCTACGAGCAGTACTTC. This gives the protein CASSPRLESSYEQYF.

A few counts support this clonotype. The J gene is TRBJ1-2, the V gene TRBV5-5; D is unclear. Per germline, CDR1 SGHKS and CDR2 YYEKEE (reference sequence). CDR3 length: 11 residues. Trimming pared 1 base from V and 10 bases from J, leaving 8 bases between. The CDR3 here is CASSLFGTYTF. As DNA, the CDR3 is TGTGCCAGCAGCTTGTTCGGAACCTACACCTTC.

This clonotype was counted ten times or more. The chain carries TRBV12-3 or TRBV12-4 and TRBJ2-3; D is uncertain. The CDR3 length is 14 residues. Deletions cut 3 bases from V and 4 bases from J, with 11 bases between. CDR3 in amino acids: CASSFLSNSDTQYF. The CDR3 DNA reads TGTGCCAGCAGTTTTCTCAGCAATTCAGATACGCAGTATTTT.

This clonotype was seen a handful of times. J is TRBJ2-1 and V is TRBV7-2; maybe TRBD2 (7 bases). Germline CDR1 SGHTA, CDR2 FQGNSA. CDR3 length: 14 amino acids. V was clipped by 3 bases and J by 9 bases, with 15 bases between them. The CDR3 reads CASSFGGGSGEQFF. CDR3 in DNA: TGTGCCAGCAGCTTTGGGGGCGGGAGTGGTGAGCAGTTCTTC.

This clonotype was picked up a small number of times. The V and J genes are TRBV5-8 and TRBJ2-3, with 10 positions matching TRBD2. This CDR3 has 16 residues. The germline V gene encodes CDR1 SGHTS and CDR2 YDEGEE. Trimming at V came to 3 bases and at J to 1 base, leaving 5 bases not matched to a gene. The CDR3 reads CASSWGGTSGTDTQYF. In DNA form, the CDR3 reads TGTGCCAGCAGCTGGGGCGGGACTAGCGGCACAGATACGCAGTATTTT.

V and J are TRBV11-2 and TRBJ1-1, with TRBD1 as a possible D gene (5 bases). Trimming removed 4 bases at V and 5 bases at J, with 20 bases between. This CDR3 comprises 16 residues. Germline lookup yields CDR1 SGHAT and CDR2 FQNNGV. CDR3 region: CASSSRSRSGMTEAFF. DNA of the CDR3: TGTGCCAGCAGCTCGAGAAGTAGGTCAGGGATGACTGAAGCTTTCTTT. Based on the CDR3 plus reference TRBV11-2 and TRBJ1-1, the full variable domain is EAGVAQSPRYKIIEKRQSVAFWCNPISGHATLYWYQQILGQGPKLLIQFQNNGVVDDSQLPKDRFSAERLKGVDSTLKIQPAKLEDSAVYLCASSSRSRSGMTEAFFGQGTRLTVV.

This clonotype showed up many times. The chain combines TRBV5-1 with TRBJ2-1; 7 nucleotides agree with TRBD2. The V gene end was trimmed by 6 bases and the J gene end by 8 bases; junction bases not matched to a gene: 14. The germline V gene has CDR1 SGHRS and CDR2 YFSETQ. CDR3 length: 15 residues. CDR3 bases: TGCGCCAGCACCCAGAAACTGACTAGCCTCGATGAGCAGTTCTTC. Translation gives CASTQKLTSLDEQFF.

The chain recombines TRBV28 with TRBJ2-1; D gene uncertain. V was clipped by 7 bases and J by 3 bases, with 4 bases between them. CDR3 length: 11 residues. Germline values: CDR1 MDHEN, CDR2 SYDVKM. CDR3 in amino acids: CASTDYNEQFF. For the CDR3, the DNA is TGTGCCAGCACAGACTACAATGAGCAGTTCTTC.

This rearrangement joins TRBV2 to TRBJ2-3; D gene uncertain. The V gene lost 5 bases and the J gene lost 6 bases, with 6 bases spanning the gap. CDR3 length equals 11 residues. Germline-derived CDR1 and CDR2 are SNHLY and FYNNEI. In DNA, the CDR3 is TGTGCCAGCAGTCCTCGGGATACGCAGTATTTT. Translation gives CASSPRDTQYF.

This clonotype has ten or more counts. The rearrangement uses TRBV6-2 or TRBV6-3 and TRBJ1-5; the D is unclear. The CDR3 totals 13 residues. Trimming stripped 2 bases from V and 3 bases from J, with 5 bases between. Germline CDR1 MNHEY, CDR2 SVGEGT. The DNA of the CDR3 is TGTGCCAGCAGTTACCGGGACAATCAGCCCCAGCATTTT. As protein: CASSYRDNQPQHF.

The chain links TRBV5-1 to TRBJ2-1, with D perhaps TRBD1 (6 bases). Trimming pared 4 bases from V and 10 bases from J, leaving 15 bases between. CDR1 and CDR2 from the germline V gene are SGHRS and YFSETQ. The CDR3 runs to 13 residues. This CDR3 is CASSPDSLEEQFF. The CDR3 region has the DNA TGCGCCAGCAGCCCGGACAGTCTAGAGGAGCAGTTCTTC.

This clonotype turned up a few times. As DNA, the CDR3 is TGTGCCAGCAGCCAAATGACTAGCGGGAGAAAGTTCTTC. Amino acids: CASSQMTSGRKFF. This sequence joins TRBV14 and TRBJ2-1; 12 bases line up with TRBD2. Germline CDR1 is SGHDN and CDR2 is FVKESK. With 2 bases clipped from V and 14 bases from J, the junction kept 4 bases outside the gene matches. This CDR3 spans 13 amino acids.

This clonotype was counted ten times or more. V and J are TRBV6-2 or TRBV6-3 and TRBJ1-4; no definite D call. Trimming pared 0 bases from V and 13 bases from J, leaving 12 bases between. Germline values: CDR1 MNHEY, CDR2 SVGEGT. The CDR3 contains 13 residues. The CDR3 DNA sequence: TGTGCCAGCAGTTACTCGGAGGCCGGCGGACTGTTTTTT. It specifies CASSYSEAGGLFF.

This clonotype has only a few counts. The chain combines TRBV28 with TRBJ1-3; D remains unclear. This CDR3 has 14 residues. The germline V gene encodes CDR1 MDHEN and CDR2 SYDVKM. V gave up 8 bases and J gave up 4 bases, with 15 bases separating them. The CDR3 sequence is CASHASVDGNTIYF. Here the CDR3 DNA reads TGTGCCAGCCACGCTTCGGTAGACGGAAACACCATATATTTT.

In this sample, this clonotype turned up many times. The V and J genes are TRBV30 and TRBJ2-1; TRBD2 matches at 16 bases. The CDR3 sequence is 16 residues long. Losses at the gene ends were 1 base for V and 6 bases for J; bases not matched to a gene: 3. Per germline, CDR1 GTSNPN and CDR2 SVGIG (reference sequence). In nucleotides, the CDR3 is TGTGCCTGGAGTGCGGGACTAGCGGGAGGGGTCAATGAGCAGTTCTTC. Translated, it gives CAWSAGLAGGVNEQFF.

This clonotype was seen more than once but under ten times. This chain connects TRBV7-2 to TRBJ1-3, with D possibly being TRBD1 (6 bases). In germline, CDR1 is SGHTA, CDR2 FQGNSA. This CDR3 is 16 amino acids long. The V and J ends lost 1 base and 4 bases respectively, with 14 bases between them. This CDR3 is CASSLENRVYGNTIYF. The CDR3 region has the DNA TGTGCCAGCAGCTTAGAAAACAGGGTGTACGGAAACACCATATATTTT.

This clonotype was observed many times. The chain links TRBV4-2 to TRBJ2-7; no clear D gene. Deletions cut 0 bases from V and 0 bases from J, with 9 bases between. CDR1 is LGHNA, CDR2 YNFKEQ, per germline. This CDR3 region has 15 residues. The CDR3 region is CASSQDGESSYEQYF. DNA of the CDR3: TGTGCCAGCAGCCAAGATGGAGAGAGCTCCTACGAGCAGTACTTC.

In this sample, this clonotype turned up a few times. The V gene is TRBV12-3 or TRBV12-4, the J gene TRBJ2-3; 9 nucleotides match TRBD1. The length of the CDR3 is 16 residues. V was pared by 3 bases and J by 1 base, with 5 bases of the junction left unmatched. CDR3 DNA: TGTGCCAGCAGTTTCCAACGGACAGGGGGCACAGATACGCAGTATTTT. Translation: CASSFQRTGGTDTQYF.

The chain has TRBV11-2 and TRBJ1-2, with D tentatively TRBD1 (5 bases). The CDR3 extends over 14 amino acids. V lost 5 bases to trimming and J lost 1 base, with 11 bases between them. CDR1 is SGHAT and CDR2 is FQNNGV in the germline V gene. The CDR3 reads CASSQGVFNYGYTF. DNA of the CDR3: TGTGCCAGCAGCCAGGGAGTTTTTAACTATGGCTACACCTTC. Full variable domain (rest looked up from reference TRBV11-2 and TRBJ1-2): EAGVAQSPRYKIIEKRQSVAFWCNPISGHATLYWYQQILGQGPKLLIQFQNNGVVDDSQLPKDRFSAERLKGVDSTLKIQPAKLEDSAVYLCASSQGVFNYGYTFGSGTRLTVV.

This clonotype was recorded a few times. The rearrangement uses TRBV11-2 and TRBJ1-1, with a tentative D call TRBD1 (6 bases). The CDR3 contains 15 residues. The ends were cut back, 3 bases at V and 4 bases at J, with 15 bases in the middle. Germline CDR1 reads SGHAT; CDR2 reads FQNNGV. For the CDR3, the DNA is TGTGCCAGCAGCTTGTCGGGCAGGGGAAGCACTGAAGCTTTCTTT. This encodes CASSLSGRGSTEAFF.

The chain employs TRBV12-3 or TRBV12-4 and TRBJ2-3, with 14 bases identical to TRBD2. The J segment lost 1 base and the V segment lost 7 bases, leaving 16 bases of the junction unmatched. CDR3 length: 20 residues. The CDR3 region has the DNA TGTGCCAGCACTGCACTTCCGGGACTAGCGGGAGTAGTGGGCACAGATACGCAGTATTTT. It is translated as CASTALPGLAGVVGTDTQYF.

This clonotype turned up a few times. This chain joins TRBV18 and TRBJ1-6, with 11 positions matching TRBD1. Per germline, CDR1 KGHSH and CDR2 LQKENI. Trimming at V came to 11 bases and at J to 7 bases, leaving 13 bases not matched to a gene. The CDR3 loop spans 16 amino acids. The CDR3 is CALNRDRGLVNSPLHF. CDR3 coding DNA: TGTGCCTTGAACCGGGACAGGGGGTTGGTCAATTCACCCCTCCACTTT.